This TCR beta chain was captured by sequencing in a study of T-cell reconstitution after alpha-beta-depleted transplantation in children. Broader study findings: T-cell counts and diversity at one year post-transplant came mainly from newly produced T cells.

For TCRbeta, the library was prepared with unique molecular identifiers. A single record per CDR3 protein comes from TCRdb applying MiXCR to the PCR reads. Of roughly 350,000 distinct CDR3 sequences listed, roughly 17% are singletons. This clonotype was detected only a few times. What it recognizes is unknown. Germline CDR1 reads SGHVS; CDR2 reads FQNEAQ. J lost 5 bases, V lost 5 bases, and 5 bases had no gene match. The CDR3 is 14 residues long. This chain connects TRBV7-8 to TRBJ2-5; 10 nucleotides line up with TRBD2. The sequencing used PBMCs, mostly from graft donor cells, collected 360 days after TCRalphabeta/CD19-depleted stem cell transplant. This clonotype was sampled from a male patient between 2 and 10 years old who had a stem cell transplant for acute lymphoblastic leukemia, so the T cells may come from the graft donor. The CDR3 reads CASSRPGLAETQYF. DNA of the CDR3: TGTGCCAGCAGCCGTCCGGGACTAGCGGAGACCCAGTACTTC.